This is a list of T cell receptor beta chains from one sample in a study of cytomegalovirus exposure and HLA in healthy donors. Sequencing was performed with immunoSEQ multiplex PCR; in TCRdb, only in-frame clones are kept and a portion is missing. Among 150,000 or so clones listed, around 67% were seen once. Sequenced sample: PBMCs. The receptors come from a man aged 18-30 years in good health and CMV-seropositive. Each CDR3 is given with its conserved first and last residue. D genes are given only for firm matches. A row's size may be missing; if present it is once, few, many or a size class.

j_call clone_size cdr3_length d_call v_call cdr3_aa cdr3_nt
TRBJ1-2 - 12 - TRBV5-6 CASSFLVDGYTF TGTGCCAGCAGCTTTCTGGTAGATGGCTACACCTTC
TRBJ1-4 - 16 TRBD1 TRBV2 CASSDPKGQGDRKLFF TGTGCCAGCAGTGACCCGAAGGGACAGGGGGACCGAAAACTGTTTTTT
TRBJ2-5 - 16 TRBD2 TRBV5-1 CASSLGTSGFQETQYF TGCGCCAGCAGCCTTGGGACTAGCGGGTTCCAAGAGACCCAGTACTTC
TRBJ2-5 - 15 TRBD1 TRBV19 CASSSETGGRETQYF TGTGCCAGTAGTTCTGAGACAGGGGGCAGAGAGACCCAGTACTTC
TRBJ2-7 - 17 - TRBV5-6 CASSPQLGGAALYEQYF TGTGCCAGCAGCCCACAACTAGGGGGGGCGGCCCTCTACGAGCAGTACTTC
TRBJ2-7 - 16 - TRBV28 CASSLGRGLTRYEQYF TGTGCCAGCAGTTTGGGTAGGGGTCTGACCCGCTACGAGCAGTACTTC
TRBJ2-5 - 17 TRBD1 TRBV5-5 CASSFGNRGHGKETQYF TGTGCCAGCAGCTTTGGTAACAGGGGCCATGGGAAAGAGACCCAGTACTTC
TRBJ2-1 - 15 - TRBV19 CASSLGTRLYNEQFF TGTGCCAGTAGCCTCGGGACTCGTCTCTACAATGAGCAGTTCTTC
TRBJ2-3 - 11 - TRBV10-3 CAIRLTDTQYF TGTGCCATCCGTCTCACAGATACGCAGTATTTT
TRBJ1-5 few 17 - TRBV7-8 CASSLASGGRGNQPQHF TGTGCCAGCAGCTTAGCGTCGGGGGGGCGAGGCAATCAGCCCCAGCATTTT
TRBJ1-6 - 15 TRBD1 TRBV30 CAWSGGDRDNSPLHF TGTGCCTGGAGTGGGGGGGACAGGGACAATTCACCCCTCCACTTT
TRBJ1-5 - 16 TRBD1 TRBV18 CASSPPGQPPYQPQHF TGTGCCAGCTCACCACCGGGACAGCCGCCGTATCAGCCCCAGCATTTT
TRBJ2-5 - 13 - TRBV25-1 CASSGQEKETQYF TGTGCCAGCAGTGGACAGGAGAAGGAGACCCAGTACTTC
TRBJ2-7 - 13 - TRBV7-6 CASSRNRVDEQYF TGTGCCAGCAGCCGCAATCGGGTAGACGAGCAGTACTTC
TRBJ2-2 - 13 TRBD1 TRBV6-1 CASRGTGTGELFF TGTGCCAGCAGGGGGACAGGCACCGGGGAGCTGTTTTTT
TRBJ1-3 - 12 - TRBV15 CATSRDRGAIYF TGTGCCACCAGCAGAGATCGTGGAGCCATATATTTT
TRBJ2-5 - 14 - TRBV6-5 CASSYSGPGETQYF TGTGCCAGCAGTTACTCCGGGCCAGGGGAGACCCAGTACTTC
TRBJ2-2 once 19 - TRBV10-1 CASSVGLVRGGPNTGELFF TGCGCCAGCAGTGTCGGACTAGTCAGGGGTGGCCCGAACACCGGGGAGCTGTTTTTT
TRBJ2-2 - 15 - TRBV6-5 CASSPQAMNTGELFF TGTGCCAGCAGCCCCCAGGCCATGAACACCGGGGAGCTGTTTTTT
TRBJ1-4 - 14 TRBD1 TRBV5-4 CASSPVRGHEKLFF TGTGCCAGCAGCCCCGTGAGGGGGCACGAAAAACTGTTTTTT
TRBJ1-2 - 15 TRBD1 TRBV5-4 CASSLEQGARLGYTF TGTGCCAGCAGCTTGGAACAGGGGGCGCGTCTGGGCTACACCTTC
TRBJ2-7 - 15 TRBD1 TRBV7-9 CASSSGTGGDYEQYF TGTGCCAGCAGCTCCGGGACAGGGGGAGACTACGAGCAGTACTTC
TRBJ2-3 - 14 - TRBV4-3 CASSQGTARSTQYF TGCGCCAGCAGCCAAGGGACAGCACGGAGTACGCAGTATTTT
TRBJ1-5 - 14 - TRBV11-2 CASSREASNQPQHF TGTGCCAGCAGCCGTGAGGCAAGCAATCAGCCCCAGCATTTT
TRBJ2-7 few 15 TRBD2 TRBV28 CASRDAGEPTYEQYF TGTGCCAGCAGGGACGCGGGAGAGCCCACCTACGAGCAGTACTTC
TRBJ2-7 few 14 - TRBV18 CASSPLQGTYEQYF TGTGCCAGCTCACCACTACAGGGCACCTACGAGCAGTACTTC
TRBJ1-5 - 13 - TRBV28 CASSLTGYQPQHF TGTGCCAGCAGTTTGACGGGGTATCAGCCCCAGCATTTT
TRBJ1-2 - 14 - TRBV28 CASSLGQIGYGYTF TGTGCCAGCAGTTTAGGACAGATAGGATATGGCTACACCTTC
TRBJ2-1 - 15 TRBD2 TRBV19 CASSISGGARNEQFF TGTGCCAGTAGTATCAGCGGGGGGGCCCGAAATGAGCAGTTCTTC
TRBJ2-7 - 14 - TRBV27 CASGPEQGFYEQYF TGTGCCAGCGGTCCCGAGCAGGGATTTTACGAGCAGTACTTC
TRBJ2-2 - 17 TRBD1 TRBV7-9 CASSLEGTGAQTGELFF TGTGCCAGCAGCTTAGAGGGGACAGGGGCCCAGACCGGGGAGCTGTTTTTT
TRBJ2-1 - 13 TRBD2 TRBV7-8 CATSGSGSNEQFF TGTGCCACCAGCGGGAGTGGTTCCAATGAGCAGTTCTTC
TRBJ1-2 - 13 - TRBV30 CAWSDVGQRGYTF TGTGCCTGGAGTGATGTAGGCCAGCGAGGCTACACCTTC
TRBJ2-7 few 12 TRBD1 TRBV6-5 CASEGQAYEQYF TGTGCCAGCGAGGGACAGGCCTACGAGCAGTACTTC
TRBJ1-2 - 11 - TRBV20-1 CSASGGGGYTF TGCAGTGCAAGCGGGGGAGGGGGCTACACCTTC
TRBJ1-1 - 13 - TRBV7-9 CASARQGNTEAFF TGTGCCAGCGCACGGCAGGGGAACACTGAAGCTTTCTTT
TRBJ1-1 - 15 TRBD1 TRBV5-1 CASSPTGGEWTEAFF TGCGCCAGCAGCCCGACAGGGGGAGAGTGGACTGAAGCTTTCTTT
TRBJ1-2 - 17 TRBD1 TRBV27 CASSSIAGGGRSYGYTF TGTGCCAGCAGTTCCATCGCGGGAGGGGGCCGTAGCTATGGCTACACCTTC
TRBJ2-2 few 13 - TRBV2 CASAWERTGELFF TGTGCCAGCGCCTGGGAGAGGACCGGGGAGCTGTTTTTT
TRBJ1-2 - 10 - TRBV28 CATVDNGYTF TGTGCCACCGTGGACAATGGCTACACCTTC
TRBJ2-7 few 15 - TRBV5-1 CASSPDGRRVEEQYF TGCGCCAGCAGCCCGGACGGGCGGCGGGTCGAGGAGCAGTACTTC
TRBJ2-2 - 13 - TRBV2 CASCPGNTGELFF TGTGCCTCCTGCCCGGGGAACACCGGGGAGCTGTTTTTT
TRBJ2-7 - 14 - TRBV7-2 CASSLRSGDYEQYF TGTGCCAGCAGCTTACGATCGGGAGACTACGAGCAGTACTTC
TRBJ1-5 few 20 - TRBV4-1 CASSQESPNYSQGRNQPQHF TGCGCCAGCAGCCAAGAATCCCCCAATTATTCGCAGGGGCGCAATCAGCCCCAGCATTTT
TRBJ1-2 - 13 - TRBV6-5 CASTQGGGGGYTF TGTGCCAGCACTCAGGGAGGGGGGGGAGGCTACACCTTC
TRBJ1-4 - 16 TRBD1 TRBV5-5 CASGDSQGVGNEKLFF TGTGCCAGCGGGGATTCACAGGGGGTGGGTAATGAAAAACTGTTTTTT
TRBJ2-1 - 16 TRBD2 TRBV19 CASSHGGLAGRNEQFF TGTGCCAGTAGTCATGGGGGACTAGCGGGCCGCAATGAGCAGTTCTTC
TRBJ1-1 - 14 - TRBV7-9 CASSLEGGGGEAFF TGTGCCAGCAGCTTAGAGGGGGGCGGGGGTGAAGCTTTCTTT
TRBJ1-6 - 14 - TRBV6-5 CASTKAGWNSPLHF TGTGCCAGCACGAAGGCAGGGTGGAATTCACCCCTCCACTTT
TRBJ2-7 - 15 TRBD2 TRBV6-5 CASSYSSGRDYEQYF TGTGCCAGCAGTTACTCAAGCGGGAGAGACTACGAGCAGTACTTC
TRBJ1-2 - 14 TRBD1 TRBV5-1 CASSLFGTEVGYTF TGCGCCAGCAGCTTGTTCGGGACAGAGGTTGGATACACCTTC
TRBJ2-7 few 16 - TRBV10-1 CASSESHMTGLNEQYF TGCGCCAGCAGTGAGTCCCATATGACGGGTCTCAACGAGCAGTACTTC
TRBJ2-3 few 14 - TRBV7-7 CASSLGLGTDTQYF TGTGCTAGCAGCCTGGGACTGGGTACAGATACGCAGTATTTT